These 2 T cell receptor beta chains were sequenced from one sample in a study of tumor-infiltrating lymphocytes in localized non-small cell lung cancer. Some clones are missing from TCRdb's copy, which holds only in-frame ones; the method was immunoSEQ multiplex PCR. The sample lists about 5,800 clones; approximately 72% were seen once. The sample comprised uninvolved lung tissue not adjacent to the tumor. These receptors were taken from a human donor with non-small cell lung cancer.

V is TRBV10-3 and J is TRBJ1-1, with D perhaps matching TRBD1 (5 bases). Germline values: CDR1 ENHRY, CDR2 SYGVKD. The CDR3 has 16 amino acids. V was trimmed by 0 bases and J by 5 bases, leaving 16 bases between them. CDR3 loop: CAISESTRGMGTEAFF. CDR3 sequence (DNA): TGTGCCATCAGTGAGTCGACACGGGGGATGGGAACTGAAGCTTTCTTT.

The chain couples TRBV29-1 to TRBJ2-2, with 9 bases that match TRBD2. The germline CDR1 and CDR2 sequences are SQVTM and ANQGSEA. The CDR3 covers 14 residues. V lost 5 bases, J lost 4 bases, and 5 bases stayed unmatched. The CDR3 here is CSVSGTSFTGELFF. CDR3 sequence (DNA): TGCAGCGTTTCCGGGACTAGCTTCACCGGGGAGCTGTTTTTT.